The clone carrying this T cell receptor beta chain was observed a handful of times. Its matching antigen is unknown. This entry comes from a study of T-cell memory formation after mild COVID-19. About the study: For the most part, TCR clusters were specific to one donor.

Constant-segment primers served in 5'RACE that generated TCR alpha and TCR beta cDNA libraries bearing sample barcodes and UMIs. One entry per CDR3 protein, called by TCRdb with MiXCR from the 5' RACE reads. The data show 250,000 to 300,000 distinct CDR3 sequences, with 7.5% to 9.5% seen just once and approximately 22% held by the top ten. Overall study findings and caveats: Contracting clones from day 15 to 85 had balanced CD4/CD8; later expanders favoured CD4+.

The CDR3 is 14 amino acids. Trimming pared 3 bases from V and 3 bases from J, leaving 12 bases between. The germline gives CDR1 DFQATT, CDR2 SNEGSKA (reference sequence). The chain uses TRBV20-1 and TRBJ2-1; a weak D match, TRBD1 (6 bases). The TCR sequence derives from a man aged 18 to 30 who had mild COVID-19 (a few samples of this study predate the infection). Cell type and time point are not known. Source material: PBMCs or a T cell subset sorted from them (not recorded which). Here the CDR3 DNA reads TGCAGTGCTAGGGGGGCAGGACTCTACAATGAGCAGTTCTTC. This sequence encodes CSARGAGLYNEQFF.